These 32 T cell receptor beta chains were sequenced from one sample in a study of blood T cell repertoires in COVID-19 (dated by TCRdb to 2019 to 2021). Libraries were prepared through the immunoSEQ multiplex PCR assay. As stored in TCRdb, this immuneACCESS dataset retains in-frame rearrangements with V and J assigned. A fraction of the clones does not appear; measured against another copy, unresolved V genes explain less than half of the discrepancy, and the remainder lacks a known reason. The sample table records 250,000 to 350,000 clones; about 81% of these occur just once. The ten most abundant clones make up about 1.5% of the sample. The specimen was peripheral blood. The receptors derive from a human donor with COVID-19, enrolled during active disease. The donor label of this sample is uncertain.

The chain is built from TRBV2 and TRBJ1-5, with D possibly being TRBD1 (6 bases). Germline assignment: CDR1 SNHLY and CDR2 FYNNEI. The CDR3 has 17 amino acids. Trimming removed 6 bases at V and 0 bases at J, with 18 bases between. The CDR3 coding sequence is TGTGCCAGCAGCACTCAACAGGGCATAGGTAGCAATCAGCCCCAGCATTTT. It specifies CASSTQQGIGSNQPQHF.

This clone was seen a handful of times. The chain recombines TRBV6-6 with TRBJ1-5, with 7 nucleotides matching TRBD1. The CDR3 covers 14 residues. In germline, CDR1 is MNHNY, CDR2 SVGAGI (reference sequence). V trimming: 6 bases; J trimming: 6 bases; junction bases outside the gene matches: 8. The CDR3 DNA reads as TGTGCCAGCAGGGGCGGGACAGCGAGTCAGCCCCAGCATTTT. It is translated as CASRGGTASQPQHF.

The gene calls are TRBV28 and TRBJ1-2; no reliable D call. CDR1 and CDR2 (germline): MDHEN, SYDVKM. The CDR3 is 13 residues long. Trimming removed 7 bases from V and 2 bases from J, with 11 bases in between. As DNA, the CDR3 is TGTGCCAGCACCTCGGGTCGGAACTATGGCTACACCTTC. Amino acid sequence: CASTSGRNYGYTF.

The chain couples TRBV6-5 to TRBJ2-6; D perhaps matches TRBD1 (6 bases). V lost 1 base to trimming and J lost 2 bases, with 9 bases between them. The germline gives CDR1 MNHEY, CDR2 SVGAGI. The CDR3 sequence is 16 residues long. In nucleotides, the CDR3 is TGTGCCAGCAGTTACTACAGGGAGACTGGGGCCAACGTCCTGACTTTC. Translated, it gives CASSYYRETGANVLTF.

CDR3 sequence reads: CASSPHSAGGSSYNEQFF. For the CDR3, the DNA is TGTGCCAGTAGTCCCCATTCGGCGGGAGGCAGCTCCTACAATGAGCAGTTCTTC. The chain carries TRBV19 and TRBJ2-1; 8 nucleotides line up with TRBD2. The germline V gene encodes CDR1 LNHDA and CDR2 SQIVND (reference sequence). The CDR3 is 18 amino acids. V gave up 5 bases and J gave up 0 bases; unmatched junction bases: 12.

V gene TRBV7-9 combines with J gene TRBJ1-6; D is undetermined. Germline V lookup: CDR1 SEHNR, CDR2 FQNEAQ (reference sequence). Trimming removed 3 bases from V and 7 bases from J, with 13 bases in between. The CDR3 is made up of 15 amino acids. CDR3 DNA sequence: TGTGCCAGCAGCTTTTCTTTGTCACTGAATTCACCCCTCCACTTT. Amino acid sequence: CASSFSLSLNSPLHF. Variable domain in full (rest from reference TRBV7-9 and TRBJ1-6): DTGVSQNPRHKITKRGQNVTFRCDPISEHNRLYWYRQTLGQGPEFLTYFQNEAQLEKSRLLSDRFSAERPKGSFSTLEIQRTEQGDSAMYLCASSFSLSLNSPLHFGNGTRLTVT.

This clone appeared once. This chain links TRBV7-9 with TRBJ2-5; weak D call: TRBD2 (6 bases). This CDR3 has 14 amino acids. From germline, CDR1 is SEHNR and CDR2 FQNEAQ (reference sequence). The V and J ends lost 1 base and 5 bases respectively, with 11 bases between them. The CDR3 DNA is TGTGCCAGCAGCTTAGTTCCTAGCGATGAGACCCAGTACTTC. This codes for CASSLVPSDETQYF.

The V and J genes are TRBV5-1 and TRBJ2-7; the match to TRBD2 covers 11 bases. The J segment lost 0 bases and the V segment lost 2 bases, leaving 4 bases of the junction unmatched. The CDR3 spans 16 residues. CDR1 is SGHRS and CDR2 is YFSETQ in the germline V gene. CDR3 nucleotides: TGCGCCAGCAGCTTTGGGACTAGCGGATACTCCTACGAGCAGTACTTC. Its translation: CASSFGTSGYSYEQYF.

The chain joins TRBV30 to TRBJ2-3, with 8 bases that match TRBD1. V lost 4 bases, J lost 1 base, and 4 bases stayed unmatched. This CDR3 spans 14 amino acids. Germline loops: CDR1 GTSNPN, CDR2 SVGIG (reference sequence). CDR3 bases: TGTGCCTGGACAGGGGGACAGGGCACAGATACGCAGTATTTT. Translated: CAWTGGQGTDTQYF.

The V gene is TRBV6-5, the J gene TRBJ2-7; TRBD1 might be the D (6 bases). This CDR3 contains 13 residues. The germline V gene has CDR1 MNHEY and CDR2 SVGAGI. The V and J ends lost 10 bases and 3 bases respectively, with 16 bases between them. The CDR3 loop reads CAIRWEGGYEQYF. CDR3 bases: TGTGCCATAAGATGGGAAGGGGGCTACGAGCAGTACTTC.

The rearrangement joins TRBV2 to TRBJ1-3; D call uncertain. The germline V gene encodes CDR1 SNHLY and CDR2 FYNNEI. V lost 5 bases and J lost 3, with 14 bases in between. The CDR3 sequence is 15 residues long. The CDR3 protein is CASSPAGYGGNTIYF. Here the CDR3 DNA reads TGTGCCAGCAGTCCTGCGGGGTATGGTGGAAACACCATATATTTT.

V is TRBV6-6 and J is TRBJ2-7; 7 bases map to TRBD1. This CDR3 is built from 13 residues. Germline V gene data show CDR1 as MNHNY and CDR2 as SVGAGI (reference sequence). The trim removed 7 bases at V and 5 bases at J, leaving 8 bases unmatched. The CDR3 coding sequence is TGTGCCAGCAACCCGACAGGGCCCAACGAGCAGTACTTC. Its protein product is CASNPTGPNEQYF.

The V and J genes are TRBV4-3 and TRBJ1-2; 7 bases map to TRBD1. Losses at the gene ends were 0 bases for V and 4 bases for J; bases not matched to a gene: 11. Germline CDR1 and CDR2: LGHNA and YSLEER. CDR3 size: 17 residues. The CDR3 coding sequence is TGCGCCAGCAGCCAAGATTTAACAGGGGCTGAGGGCTATGGCTACACCTTC. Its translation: CASSQDLTGAEGYGYTF.

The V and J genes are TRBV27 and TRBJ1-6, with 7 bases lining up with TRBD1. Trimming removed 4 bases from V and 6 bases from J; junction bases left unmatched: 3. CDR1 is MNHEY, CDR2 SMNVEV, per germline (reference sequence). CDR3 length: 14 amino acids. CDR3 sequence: CASSWGTVNSPLHF. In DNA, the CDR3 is TGTGCCAGCAGTTGGGGGACAGTTAATTCACCCCTCCACTTT.

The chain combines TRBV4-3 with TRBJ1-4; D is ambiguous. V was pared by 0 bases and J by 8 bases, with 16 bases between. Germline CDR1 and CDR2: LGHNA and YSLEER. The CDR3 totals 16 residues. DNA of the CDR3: TGCGCCAGCAGCCAAGATTTTATGGCAGGCGGGGAAAAACTGTTTTTT. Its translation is CASSQDFMAGGEKLFF.

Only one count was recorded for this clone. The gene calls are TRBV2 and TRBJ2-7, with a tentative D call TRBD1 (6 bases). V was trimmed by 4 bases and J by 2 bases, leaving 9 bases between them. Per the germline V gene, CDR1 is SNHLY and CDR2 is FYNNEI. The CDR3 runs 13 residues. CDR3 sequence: CASSVTGTYEQYF. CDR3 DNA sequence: TGTGCCAGCAGTGTGACAGGAACCTACGAGCAGTACTTC.

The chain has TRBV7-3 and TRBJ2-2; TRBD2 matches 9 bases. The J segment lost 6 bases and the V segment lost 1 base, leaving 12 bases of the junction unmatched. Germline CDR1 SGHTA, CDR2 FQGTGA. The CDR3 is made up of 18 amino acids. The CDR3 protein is CASSLIGREGLSPGELFF. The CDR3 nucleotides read TGTGCCAGCAGCTTAATTGGGCGGGAGGGCCTGTCACCCGGGGAGCTGTTTTTT.

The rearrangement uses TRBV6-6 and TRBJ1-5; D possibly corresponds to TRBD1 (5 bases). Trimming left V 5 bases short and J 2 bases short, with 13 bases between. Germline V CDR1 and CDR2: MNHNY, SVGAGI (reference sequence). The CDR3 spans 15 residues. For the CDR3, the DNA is TGTGCCAGCAGTCCTTCAGGGTACGGCAATCAGCCCCAGCATTTT. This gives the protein CASSPSGYGNQPQHF.

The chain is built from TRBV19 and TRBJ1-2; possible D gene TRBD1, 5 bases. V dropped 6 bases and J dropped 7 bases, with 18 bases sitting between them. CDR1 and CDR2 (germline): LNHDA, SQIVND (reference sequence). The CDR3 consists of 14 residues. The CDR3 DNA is TGTGCCAGTAGACCCGGCGCAGGGCTGAGTGGCTACACCTTC. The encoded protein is CASRPGAGLSGYTF.

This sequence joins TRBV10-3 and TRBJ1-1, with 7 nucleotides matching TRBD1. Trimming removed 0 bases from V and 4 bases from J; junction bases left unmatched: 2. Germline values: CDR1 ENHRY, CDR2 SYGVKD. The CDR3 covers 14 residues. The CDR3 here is CAISESTGVTEAFF. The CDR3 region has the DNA TGTGCCATCAGTGAGTCTACAGGGGTCACTGAAGCTTTCTTT.

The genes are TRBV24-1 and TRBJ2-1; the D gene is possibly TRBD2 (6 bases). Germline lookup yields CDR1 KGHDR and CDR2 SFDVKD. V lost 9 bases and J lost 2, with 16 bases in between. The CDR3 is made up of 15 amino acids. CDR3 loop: CATRKEGEAYNEQFF. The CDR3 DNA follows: TGTGCCACCCGGAAGGAGGGAGAAGCCTACAATGAGCAGTTCTTC.

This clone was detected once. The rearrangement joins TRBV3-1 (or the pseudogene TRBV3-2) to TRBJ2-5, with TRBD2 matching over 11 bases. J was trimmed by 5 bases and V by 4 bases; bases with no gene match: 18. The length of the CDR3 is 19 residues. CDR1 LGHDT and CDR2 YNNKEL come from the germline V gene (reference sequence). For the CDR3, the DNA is TGTGCCAGCAGCCCCAAGACTCAACTAGCGGGAGAGGCCAGTGAGACCCAGTACTTC. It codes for CASSPKTQLAGEASETQYF.

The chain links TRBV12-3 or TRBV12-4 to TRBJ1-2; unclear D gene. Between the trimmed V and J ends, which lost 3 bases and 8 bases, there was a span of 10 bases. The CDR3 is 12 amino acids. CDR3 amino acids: CASSLSATGYTF. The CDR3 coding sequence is TGTGCCAGCAGTTTGTCAGCGACCGGCTACACCTTC.

CDR3 in DNA: TGTGCCACCAGTGATCCAGCTAGAGGGAGTTCAGAGACCCAGTACTTC. It codes for CATSDPARGSSETQYF. This chain uses TRBV24-1 with TRBJ2-5, with a possible D match to TRBD2 (5 bases). From germline, CDR1 is KGHDR and CDR2 SFDVKD. V gave up 3 bases and J gave up 4 bases, with 17 bases separating them. The CDR3 consists of 16 residues.

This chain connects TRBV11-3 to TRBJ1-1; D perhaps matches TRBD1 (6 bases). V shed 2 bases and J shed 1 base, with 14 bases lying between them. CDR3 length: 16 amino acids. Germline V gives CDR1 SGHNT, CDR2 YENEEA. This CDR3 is CASSLRQGPQNTEAFF. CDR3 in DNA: TGTGCCAGCAGCTTAAGGCAGGGGCCACAGAACACTGAAGCTTTCTTT.

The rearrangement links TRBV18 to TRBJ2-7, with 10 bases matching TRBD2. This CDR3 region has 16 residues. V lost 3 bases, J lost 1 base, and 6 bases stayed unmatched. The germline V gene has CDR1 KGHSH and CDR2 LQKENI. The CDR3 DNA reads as TGTGCCAGCTCACCTGCGACACTAGCGGGATCCTACGAGCAGTACTTC. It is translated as CASSPATLAGSYEQYF. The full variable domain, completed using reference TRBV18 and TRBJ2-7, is NAGVMQNPRHLVRRRGQEARLRCSPMKGHSHVYWYRQLPEEGLKFMVYLQKENIIDESGMPKERFSAEFPKEGPSILRIQQVVRGDSAAYFCASSPATLAGSYEQYFGPGTRLTVT.

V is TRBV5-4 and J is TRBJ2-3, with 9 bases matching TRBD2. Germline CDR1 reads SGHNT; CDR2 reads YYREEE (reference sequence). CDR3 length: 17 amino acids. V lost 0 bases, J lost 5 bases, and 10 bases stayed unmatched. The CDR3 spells CASSLGEAGGPLDTQYF. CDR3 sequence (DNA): TGTGCCAGCAGCTTGGGAGAGGCGGGAGGGCCCCTAGATACGCAGTATTTT.

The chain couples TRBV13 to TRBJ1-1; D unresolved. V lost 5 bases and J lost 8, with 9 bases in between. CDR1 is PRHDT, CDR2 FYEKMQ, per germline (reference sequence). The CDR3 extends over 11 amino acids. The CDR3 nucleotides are TGTGCCAGCAGCCTACGTATAGAAGCTTTCTTT. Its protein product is CASSLRIEAFF. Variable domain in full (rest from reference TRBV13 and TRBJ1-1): AAGVIQSPRHLIKEKRETATLKCYPIPRHDTVYWYQQGPGQDPQFLISFYEKMQSDKGSIPDRFSAQQFSDYHSELNMSSLELGDSALYFCASSLRIEAFFGQGTRLTVV.

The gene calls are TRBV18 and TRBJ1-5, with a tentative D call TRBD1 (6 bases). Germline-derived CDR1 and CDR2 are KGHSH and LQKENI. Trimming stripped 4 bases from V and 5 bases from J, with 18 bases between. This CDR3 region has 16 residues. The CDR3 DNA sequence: TGTGCCAGCTCACTAATGCAGGGGATCAGGGATCAGCCCCAGCATTTT. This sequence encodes CASSLMQGIRDQPQHF. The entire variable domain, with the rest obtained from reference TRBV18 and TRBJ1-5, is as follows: NAGVMQNPRHLVRRRGQEARLRCSPMKGHSHVYWYRQLPEEGLKFMVYLQKENIIDESGMPKERFSAEFPKEGPSILRIQQVVRGDSAAYFCASSLMQGIRDQPQHFGDGTRLSIL.

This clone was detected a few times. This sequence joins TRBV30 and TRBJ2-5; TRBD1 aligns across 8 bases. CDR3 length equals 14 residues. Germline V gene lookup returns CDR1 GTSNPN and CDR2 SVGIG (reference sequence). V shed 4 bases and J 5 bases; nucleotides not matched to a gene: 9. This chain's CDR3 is CAWTGGQRAETQYF. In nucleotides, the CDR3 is TGTGCCTGGACAGGGGGCCAGAGGGCGGAGACCCAGTACTTC.

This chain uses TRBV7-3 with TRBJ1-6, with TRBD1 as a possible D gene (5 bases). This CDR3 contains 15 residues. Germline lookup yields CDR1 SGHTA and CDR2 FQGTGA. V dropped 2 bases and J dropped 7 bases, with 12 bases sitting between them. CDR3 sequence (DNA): TGTGCCAGCAGCTTACAGGGAGGTACAAATTCACCCCTCCACTTT. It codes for CASSLQGGTNSPLHF.

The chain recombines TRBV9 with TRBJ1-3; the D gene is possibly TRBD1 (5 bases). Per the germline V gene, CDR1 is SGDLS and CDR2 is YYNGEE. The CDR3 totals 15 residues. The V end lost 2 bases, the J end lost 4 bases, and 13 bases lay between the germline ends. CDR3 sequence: CASSVGTGGGNTIYF. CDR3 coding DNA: TGTGCCAGCAGCGTTGGCACAGGAGGGGGAAACACCATATATTTT.